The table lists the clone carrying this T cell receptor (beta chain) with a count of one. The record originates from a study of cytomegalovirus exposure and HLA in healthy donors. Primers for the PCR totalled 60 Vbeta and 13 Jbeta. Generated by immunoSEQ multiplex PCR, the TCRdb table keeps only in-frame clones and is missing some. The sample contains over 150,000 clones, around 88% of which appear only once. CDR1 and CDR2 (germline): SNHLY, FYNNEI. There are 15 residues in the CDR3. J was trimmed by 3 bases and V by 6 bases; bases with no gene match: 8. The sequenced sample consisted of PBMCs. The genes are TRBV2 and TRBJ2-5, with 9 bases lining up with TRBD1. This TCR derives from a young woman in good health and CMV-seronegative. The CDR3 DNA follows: TGTGCCAGCAGCGTTACCGGGACAGGGAAAGAGACCCAGTACTTC. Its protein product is CASSVTGTGKETQYF.